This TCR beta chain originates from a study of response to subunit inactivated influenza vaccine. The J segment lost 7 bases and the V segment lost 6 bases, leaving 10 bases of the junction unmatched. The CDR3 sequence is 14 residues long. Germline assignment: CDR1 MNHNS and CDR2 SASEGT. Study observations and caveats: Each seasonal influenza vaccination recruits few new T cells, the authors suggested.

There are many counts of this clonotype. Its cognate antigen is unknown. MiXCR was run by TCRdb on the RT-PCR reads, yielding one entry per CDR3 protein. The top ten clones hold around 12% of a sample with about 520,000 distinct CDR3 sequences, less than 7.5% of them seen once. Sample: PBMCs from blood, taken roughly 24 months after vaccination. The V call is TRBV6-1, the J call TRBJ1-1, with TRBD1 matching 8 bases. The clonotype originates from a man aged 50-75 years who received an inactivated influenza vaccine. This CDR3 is CASSVEQGGYEAFF. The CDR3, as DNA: TGTGCCAGCAGCGTGGAACAGGGGGGCTATGAAGCTTTCTTT.